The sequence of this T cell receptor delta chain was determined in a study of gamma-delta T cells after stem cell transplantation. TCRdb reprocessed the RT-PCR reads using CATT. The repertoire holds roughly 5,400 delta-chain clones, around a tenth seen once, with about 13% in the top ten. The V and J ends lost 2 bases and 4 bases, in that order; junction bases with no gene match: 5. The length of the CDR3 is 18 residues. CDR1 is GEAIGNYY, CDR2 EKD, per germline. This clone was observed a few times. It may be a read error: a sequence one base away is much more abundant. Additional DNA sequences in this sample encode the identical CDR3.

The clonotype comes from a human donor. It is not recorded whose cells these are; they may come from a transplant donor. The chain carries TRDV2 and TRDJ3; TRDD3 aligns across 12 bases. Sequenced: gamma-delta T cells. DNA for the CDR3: TGTGCCTGTGACAGTACTGGGGGATACTCTTGGGACACCCGACAGATGTTTTTC. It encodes CACDSTGGYSWDTRQMFF.